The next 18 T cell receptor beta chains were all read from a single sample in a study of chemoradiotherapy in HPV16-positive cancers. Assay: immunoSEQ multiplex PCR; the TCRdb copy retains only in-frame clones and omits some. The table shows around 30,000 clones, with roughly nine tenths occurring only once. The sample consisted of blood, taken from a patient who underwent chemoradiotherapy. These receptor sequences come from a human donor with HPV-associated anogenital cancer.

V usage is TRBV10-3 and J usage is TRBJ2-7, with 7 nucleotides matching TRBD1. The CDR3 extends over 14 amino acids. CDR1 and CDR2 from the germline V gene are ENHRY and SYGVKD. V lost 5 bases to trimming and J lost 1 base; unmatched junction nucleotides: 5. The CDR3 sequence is CAISIRDRSYEQYF. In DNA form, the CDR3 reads TGTGCCATCAGTATCAGGGACAGATCCTACGAGCAGTACTTC.

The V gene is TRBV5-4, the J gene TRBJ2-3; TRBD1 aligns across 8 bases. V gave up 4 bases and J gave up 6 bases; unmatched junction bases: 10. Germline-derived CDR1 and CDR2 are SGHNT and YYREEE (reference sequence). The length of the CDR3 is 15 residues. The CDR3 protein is CASSLRTGFVDTQYF. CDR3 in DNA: TGTGCCAGCAGCCTCCGGACAGGGTTTGTGGATACGCAGTATTTT.

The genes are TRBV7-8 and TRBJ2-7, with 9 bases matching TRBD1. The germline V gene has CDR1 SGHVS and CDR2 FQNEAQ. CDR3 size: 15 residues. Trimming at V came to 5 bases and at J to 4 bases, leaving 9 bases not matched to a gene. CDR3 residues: CASSPGTGTQYEQYF. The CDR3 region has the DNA TGTGCCAGCAGCCCCGGGACAGGGACTCAGTACGAGCAGTACTTC.

CDR3 bases: TGTGCCAGCAGGAGTTCTAATGAAAAACTGTTTTTT. This sequence encodes CASRSSNEKLFF. The V gene is TRBV27, the J gene TRBJ1-4, with D uncertain. Trimming cost V 6 bases and J 3 bases, with 5 bases left between them. The CDR3 consists of 12 residues. The germline V gene encodes CDR1 MNHEY and CDR2 SMNVEV (reference sequence).

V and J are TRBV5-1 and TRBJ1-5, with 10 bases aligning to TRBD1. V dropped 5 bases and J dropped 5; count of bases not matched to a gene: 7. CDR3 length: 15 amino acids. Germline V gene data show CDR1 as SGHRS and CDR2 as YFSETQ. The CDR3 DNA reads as TGCGCCAGCAGGGAGACAGGGGGCTTGGATCAGCCCCAGCATTTT. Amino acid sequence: CASRETGGLDQPQHF.

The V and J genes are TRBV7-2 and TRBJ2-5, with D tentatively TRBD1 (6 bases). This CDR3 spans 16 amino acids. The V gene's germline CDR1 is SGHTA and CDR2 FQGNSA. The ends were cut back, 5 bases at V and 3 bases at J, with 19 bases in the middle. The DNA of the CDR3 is TGTGCCAGCAGCCAGATCCCGGGACACCTCAAAGAGACCCAGTACTTC. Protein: CASSQIPGHLKETQYF.

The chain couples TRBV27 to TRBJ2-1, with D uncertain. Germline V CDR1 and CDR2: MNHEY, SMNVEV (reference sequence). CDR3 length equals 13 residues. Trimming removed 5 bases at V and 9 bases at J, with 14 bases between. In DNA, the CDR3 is TGTGCCAGCAGTACCACCCCAGCCGGTGAGCAGTTCTTC. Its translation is CASSTTPAGEQFF.

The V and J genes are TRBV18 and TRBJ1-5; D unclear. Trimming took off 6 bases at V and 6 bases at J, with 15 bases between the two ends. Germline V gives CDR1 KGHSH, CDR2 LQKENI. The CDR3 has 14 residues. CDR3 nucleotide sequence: TGTGCCAGCTCCCCCTACCGTCAGAGTCAGCCCCAGCATTTT. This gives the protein CASSPYRQSQPQHF.

This chain's CDR3 is CASSPWTSGIGETQYF. The CDR3 coding sequence is TGTGCCAGCAGCCCTTGGACTAGCGGGATTGGCGAGACCCAGTACTTC. The rearrangement uses TRBV7-2 and TRBJ2-5; 12 bases align to TRBD2. The CDR3 length is 16 residues. The V gene's germline CDR1 is SGHTA and CDR2 FQGNSA. The junction had 9 bases not matched to a gene; V was cut back by 5 bases and J by 5 bases.

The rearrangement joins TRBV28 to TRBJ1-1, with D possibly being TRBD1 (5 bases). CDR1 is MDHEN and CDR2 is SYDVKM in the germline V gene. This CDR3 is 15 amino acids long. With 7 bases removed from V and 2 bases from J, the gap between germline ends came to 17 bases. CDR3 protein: CASTRRGEGNTEAFF. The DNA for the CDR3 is TGTGCCAGCACCCGGAGGGGAGAAGGAAACACTGAAGCTTTCTTT.

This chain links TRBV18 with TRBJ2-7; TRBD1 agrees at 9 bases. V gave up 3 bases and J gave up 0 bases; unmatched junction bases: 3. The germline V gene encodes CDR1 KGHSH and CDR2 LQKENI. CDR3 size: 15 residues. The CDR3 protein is CASSPGTGISYEQYF. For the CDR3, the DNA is TGTGCCAGCTCACCTGGGACAGGGATCTCCTACGAGCAGTACTTC.

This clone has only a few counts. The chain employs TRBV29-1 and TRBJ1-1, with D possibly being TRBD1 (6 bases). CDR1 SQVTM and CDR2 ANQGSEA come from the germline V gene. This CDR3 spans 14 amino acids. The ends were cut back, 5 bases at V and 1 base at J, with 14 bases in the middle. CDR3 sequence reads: CSVKGGQTNTEAFF. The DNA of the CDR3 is TGCAGCGTTAAGGGGGGTCAGACGAACACTGAAGCTTTCTTT.

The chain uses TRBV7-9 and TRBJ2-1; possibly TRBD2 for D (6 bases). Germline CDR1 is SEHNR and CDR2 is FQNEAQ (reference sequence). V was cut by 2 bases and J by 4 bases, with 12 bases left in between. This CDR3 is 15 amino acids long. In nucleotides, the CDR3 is TGTGCCAGCAGCTTACAGGAGGAGGGGTACAATGAGCAGTTCTTC. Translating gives CASSLQEEGYNEQFF.

The CDR3 bases are TGTGCCAGCAGACCTGATGTGGGGGAAAAGCCCCAGCATTTT. It yields the protein CASRPDVGEKPQHF. V is TRBV6-5 and J is TRBJ1-5, with D possibly matching TRBD1 (5 bases). The CDR3 has 14 residues. The V gene lost 6 bases and the J gene lost 8 bases, with 17 bases spanning the gap. Germline CDR1 is MNHEY and CDR2 is SVGAGI.

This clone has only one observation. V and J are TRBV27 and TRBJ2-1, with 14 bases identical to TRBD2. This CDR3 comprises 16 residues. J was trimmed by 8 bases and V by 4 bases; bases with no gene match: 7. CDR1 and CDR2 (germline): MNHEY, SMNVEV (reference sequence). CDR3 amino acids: CASSSLTSGRGYEQFF. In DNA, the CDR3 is TGTGCCAGCAGTTCCCTGACTAGCGGGAGGGGCTATGAGCAGTTCTTC.

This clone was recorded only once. The CDR3 loop reads CASSLVAGEMEQYF. In DNA form, the CDR3 reads TGTGCCAGCAGCTTAGTAGCGGGAGAAATGGAGCAGTACTTC. V is TRBV7-2 and J is TRBJ2-7, with 9 nucleotides matching TRBD2. Germline V lookup: CDR1 SGHTA, CDR2 FQGNSA. Unmatched junction bases numbered 5, after V lost 1 base and J lost 7 bases. This CDR3 is built from 14 residues.

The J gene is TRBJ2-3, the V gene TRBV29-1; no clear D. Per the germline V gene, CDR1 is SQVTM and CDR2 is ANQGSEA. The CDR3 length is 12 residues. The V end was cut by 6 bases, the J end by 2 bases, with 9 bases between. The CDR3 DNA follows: TGCAGCGTGCCGTATTTCACAGATACGCAGTATTTT. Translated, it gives CSVPYFTDTQYF.

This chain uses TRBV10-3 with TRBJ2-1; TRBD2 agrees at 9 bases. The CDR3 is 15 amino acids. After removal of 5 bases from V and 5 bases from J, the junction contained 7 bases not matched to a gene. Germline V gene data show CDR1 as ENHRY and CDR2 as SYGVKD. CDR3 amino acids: CAISPAGGEDNEQFF. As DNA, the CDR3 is TGTGCCATCAGTCCAGCGGGAGGTGAGGACAATGAGCAGTTCTTC.